What follows describes a single T cell receptor beta chain. Its cognate antigen is unknown. The sample originates from a study of shared clonotypes between healthy human individuals. About the study: With ages of 18 to 49, the donors were a couple of women and a few men. Study-wide findings and caveats: For sorted subsets, rarefaction showed incomplete sequencing despite large depth. Sequencing depth was predicted to influence how clonotypes are shared among donors. Sharing across a few donors was seen in 4.5% to 6.5% of naive CD4 clonotypes.

Some clones are missing from TCRdb's copy, which holds only in-frame ones; the method was immunoSEQ multiplex PCR. The sample has 70,000 to 95,000 clones; over 55% are singletons. CDR1 MNHEY and CDR2 SVGAGI come from the germline V gene. V was cut by 0 bases and J by 0 bases, with 8 bases left in between. CDR3 length: 15 residues. Sequencing used memory CD8+ T cells sorted from blood. Described subset: CD45RO+ cells pooled with CCR7-negative TemRA cells. This rearrangement joins TRBV6-5 to TRBJ1-1; no clear D. The TCR comes from a man aged 30-40 years in good health. This CDR3 reads CASSYSAPVNTEAFF. The CDR3 region has the DNA TGTGCCAGCAGTTACTCCGCCCCCGTGAACACTGAAGCTTTCTTT.